This T cell receptor (beta chain) was captured by sequencing in a study of blood T cells in healthy people across ages. A second 7 to 11 cycle PCR used barcoded and J-beta primers. Each cDNA molecule was tagged by a template-switch adaptor that had 12 random nucleotides. TCRdb processed the 5' RACE reads anew with MiXCR; each CDR3 protein has one entry. Of hundreds of thousands of distinct CDR3 sequences listed, approximately 50% are singletons. Per sample, at least 6 micrograms of total RNA were extracted. In regard to this clonotype: As yet, its antigen is unknown.

Study observations and caveats: Whereas aged donors had fewer naive CD4+ cells, long-lived donors had more of them and higher diversity. Those diversity estimates obtained from one million T cells were thought to be underestimates.

Per germline, CDR1 MNHEY and CDR2 SMNVEV (reference sequence). The CDR3 runs to 19 residues. The specimen sequenced was blood. The rearrangement links TRBV27 to TRBJ2-4; either TRBD1 or TRBD2 may fit D (6 bases each). The DNA end lines up better with TRBJ2-5; the J call may be wrong. The clonotype comes from a woman in her fifties or sixties in good health. The CDR3 spells CASSLSSPTMGGNEETQYF. The DNA of the CDR3 is TGTGCCAGCAGTTTATCATCCCCCACTATGGGGGGCAACGAGGAGACCCAGTACTTC.